A selection of T cell receptor beta chains follows, all from one sample in a study of blood T cell repertoires in COVID-19. The assay was immunoSEQ multiplex PCR, and TCRdb's table has in-frame clones only and misses some. The table has about 90,000 clones, 85% to 95% seen once. Sequencing was performed on peripheral blood. Source of these receptors: a woman aged 60-70 years with active COVID-19. Both conserved end residues are part of each CDR3. D genes are given only for firm matches. Where a row states a size, it is once, few, many or the class of an expanded clone; other rows omit it.

v_gene: TRBV7-2; j_gene: TRBJ2-2; abundance: NA; d_gene: NA; CDR3nt: TGTACCAGCAGCCCCGACAGCGCCCGCGGGGAGCTGTTTTTT; CDR3aa: CTSSPDSARGELFF
v_gene: TRBV12-3/TRBV12-4; j_gene: TRBJ2-7; abundance: NA; d_gene: NA; CDR3nt: TGTGCCAGCAGTTTAGTCAGGGACTTTGAGCAGTACTTC; CDR3aa: CASSLVRDFEQYF
v_gene: TRBV6-6; j_gene: TRBJ2-5; abundance: NA; d_gene: TRBD1; CDR3nt: TGTGCCAGCAGCCTCAGACAGGGAGAGACCCAGTACTTC; CDR3aa: CASSLRQGETQYF
v_gene: TRBV7-8; j_gene: TRBJ1-6; abundance: NA; d_gene: TRBD1; CDR3nt: TGTGCCAGCAGCCAGGACAGGGCTAATTCACCCCTCCACTTT; CDR3aa: CASSQDRANSPLHF
v_gene: TRBV25-1; j_gene: TRBJ1-1; abundance: NA; d_gene: NA; CDR3nt: TGTGCCAGCACTCGGGGGAGTGAAGCTTTCTTT; CDR3aa: CASTRGSEAFF
v_gene: TRBV7-2; j_gene: TRBJ2-7; abundance: NA; d_gene: TRBD2; CDR3nt: TGTGCCAGCAGCTCAGCCGGGACTAGCGTCTACGAGCAGTACTTC; CDR3aa: CASSSAGTSVYEQYF
v_gene: TRBV19; j_gene: TRBJ1-2; abundance: once; d_gene: TRBD1; CDR3nt: TGTGCCAGTAGTCTGTCAGGGGGTAGCTATGGCTACACCTTC; CDR3aa: CASSLSGGSYGYTF
v_gene: TRBV4-1; j_gene: TRBJ1-1; abundance: NA; d_gene: NA; CDR3nt: TGCGCCAGCAGCCATCCCCCCCCGGGGTGGCACACTGAAGCTTTCTTT; CDR3aa: CASSHPPPGWHTEAFF
v_gene: TRBV5-8; j_gene: TRBJ2-7; abundance: NA; d_gene: TRBD1; CDR3nt: TGTGCCAGCAGCTTCACAGGGGTTGAGCAGTACTTC; CDR3aa: CASSFTGVEQYF
v_gene: TRBV28; j_gene: TRBJ1-1; abundance: NA; d_gene: TRBD1; CDR3nt: TGTGCCAGCAGCGACAGGGTAGTTTTCTTT; CDR3aa: CASSDRVVFF